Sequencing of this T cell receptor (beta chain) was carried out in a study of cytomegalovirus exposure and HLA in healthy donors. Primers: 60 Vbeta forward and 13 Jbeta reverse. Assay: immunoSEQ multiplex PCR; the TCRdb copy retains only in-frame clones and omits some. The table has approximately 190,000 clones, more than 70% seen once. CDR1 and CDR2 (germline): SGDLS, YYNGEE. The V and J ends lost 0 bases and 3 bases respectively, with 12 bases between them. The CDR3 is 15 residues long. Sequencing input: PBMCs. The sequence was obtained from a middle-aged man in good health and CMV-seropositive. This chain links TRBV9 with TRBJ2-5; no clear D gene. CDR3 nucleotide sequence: TGTGCCAGCAGCGTAGATGCCCAGGATAAAGAGACCCAGTACTTC. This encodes CASSVDAQDKETQYF.